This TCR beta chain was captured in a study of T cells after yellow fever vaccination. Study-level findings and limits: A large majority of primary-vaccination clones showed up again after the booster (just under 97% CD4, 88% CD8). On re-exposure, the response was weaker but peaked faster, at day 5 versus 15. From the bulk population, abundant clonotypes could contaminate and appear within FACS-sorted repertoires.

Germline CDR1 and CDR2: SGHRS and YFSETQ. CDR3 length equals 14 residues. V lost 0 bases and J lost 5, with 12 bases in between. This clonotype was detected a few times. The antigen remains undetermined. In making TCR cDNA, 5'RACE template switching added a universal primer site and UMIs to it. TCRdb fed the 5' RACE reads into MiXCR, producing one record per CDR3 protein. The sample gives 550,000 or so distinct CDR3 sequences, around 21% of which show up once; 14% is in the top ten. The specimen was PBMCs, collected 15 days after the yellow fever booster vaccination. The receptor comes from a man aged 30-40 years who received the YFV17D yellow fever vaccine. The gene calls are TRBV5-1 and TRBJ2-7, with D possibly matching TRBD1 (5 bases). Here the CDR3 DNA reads TGCGCCAGCAGCTTGGAGGCAGGGCTGAACGAGCAGTACTTC. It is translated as CASSLEAGLNEQYF.